This record covers a single TCR beta chain. Its target is not known. This sample is part of a study of beta chain features in type 1 diabetes. Study-wide results and limits: In comparison with healthy donors, patients had naive, central memory and Treg TCRB repertoires that appeared more similar. All four CD4+ subsets of Type 1 diabetes patients contained TCRB CDR3s that were moderately but significantly shorter.

CD45RO/CCR7/CD25/CD127/CD95/CD27 separated CD4+ naive, central memory, regulatory and stem cell-like memory cells by sorting. Germline V gene data show CDR1 as LGHNA and CDR2 as YSLEER. This CDR3 has 15 amino acids. The V gene end was trimmed by 1 base and the J gene end by 7 bases; junction bases not matched to a gene: 5. Expressed TCRB transcripts were sequenced because the isolated RNA had all been reverse transcribed beforehand. There were approximately 3.5 million reads on average in the naive, central memory and regulatory T cell samples. Sequenced by immunoSEQ multiplex PCR; TCRdb stores in-frame clones only, minus some. The table records nearly 350,000 clones, roughly a tenth of them present only once.

The chain recombines TRBV4-3 with TRBJ2-1; TRBD1 matches at 9 bases. This TCR derives from a man aged 25 to 40 with type 1 diabetes. Material for sequencing was central memory CD4+ T cells from blood. For the CDR3, the DNA is TGCGCCAGCAGCCAAGGGGACAGGGCGTGGAATGAGCAGTTCTTC. Residues: CASSQGDRAWNEQFF.